This TCR beta chain was retrieved from a study of response to subunit inactivated influenza vaccine (dated 2018 in TCRdb). Background on the whole study: Deep quantitative T cell receptor repertoire profiling was used in the study to track responses to a trivalent subunit inactivated influenza vaccine. The study at large found these results: According to the authors, only a limited number of new T cells may be recruited by each seasonal influenza vaccination.

This clonotype has more than one count but fewer than ten. Its antigen is currently not known. Per-nucleotide qualities are absent, and no much larger clonotype sits a single base away. According to the germline V gene, CDR1 reads MDHEN and CDR2 reads SYDVKM. V is pared back by 10 bases and J by 2 bases, with 12 bases lying between the germline termini. The CDR3 has 13 amino acids, counting the end cysteine and phenylalanine. Of all the DNA, just the CDR3 is kept, 39 bases in frame from base 1. To prepare the library, RT-PCR was applied. Reads for this sample came from an Illumina HiSeq 2500. TCRdb reanalyzed the raw reads on its own, using fastp at Q25 for trimming and MiXCR for clone calling, and kept in-frame beta chains. Identical CDR3 proteins give one entry, which carries the most common genes and DNA. Recorded for this sample are some 500,000 distinct CDR3 sequences; 10% to 15% of them occurred a single time. Roughly 13% of the sample is in the top ten clones.

Read against the paper, the sample's time point label means: 45 days after influenza vaccine administration. The sequence derives from a man between 45 and 60 years old who received an inactivated influenza vaccine. Donor details come from another sample of the same person, matched by shared clones. Recombination connected TRBV28 to TRBJ1-5; the D gene cannot be resolved reliably. This sample comprised PBMCs from blood, obtained roughly 45 days after vaccination. This receptor has the CDR3 CAILAGGNQPQHF. The DNA reads as follows: TGTGCCATTCTGGCTGGGGGCAATCAGCCCCAGCATTTT.